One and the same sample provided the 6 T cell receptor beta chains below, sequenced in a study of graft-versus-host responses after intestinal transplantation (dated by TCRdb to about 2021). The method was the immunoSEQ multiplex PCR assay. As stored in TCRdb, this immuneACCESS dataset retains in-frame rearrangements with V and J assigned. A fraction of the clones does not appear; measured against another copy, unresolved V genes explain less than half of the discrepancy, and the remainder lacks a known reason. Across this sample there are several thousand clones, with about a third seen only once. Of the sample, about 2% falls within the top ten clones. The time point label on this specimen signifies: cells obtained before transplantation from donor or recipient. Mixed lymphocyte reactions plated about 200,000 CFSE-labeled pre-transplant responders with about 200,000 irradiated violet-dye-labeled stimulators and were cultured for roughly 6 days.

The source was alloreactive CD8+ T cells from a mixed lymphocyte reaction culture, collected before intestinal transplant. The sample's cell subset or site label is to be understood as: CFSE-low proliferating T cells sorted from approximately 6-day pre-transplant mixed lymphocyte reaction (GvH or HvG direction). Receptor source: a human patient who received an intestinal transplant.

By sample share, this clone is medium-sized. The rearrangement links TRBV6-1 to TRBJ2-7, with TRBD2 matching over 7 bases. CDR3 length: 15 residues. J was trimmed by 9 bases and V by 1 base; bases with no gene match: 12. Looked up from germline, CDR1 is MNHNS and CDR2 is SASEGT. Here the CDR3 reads CASSEDVLAREVQYF. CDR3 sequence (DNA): TGTGCCAGCAGTGAAGATGTACTAGCGCGAGAAGTGCAGTACTTC.

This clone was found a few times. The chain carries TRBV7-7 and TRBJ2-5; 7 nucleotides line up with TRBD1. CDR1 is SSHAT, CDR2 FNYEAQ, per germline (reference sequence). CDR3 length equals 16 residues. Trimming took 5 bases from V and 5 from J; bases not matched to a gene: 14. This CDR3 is CASSAYTTGAGETQYF. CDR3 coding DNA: TGTGCCAGCAGCGCCTACACTACAGGGGCCGGGGAGACCCAGTACTTC.

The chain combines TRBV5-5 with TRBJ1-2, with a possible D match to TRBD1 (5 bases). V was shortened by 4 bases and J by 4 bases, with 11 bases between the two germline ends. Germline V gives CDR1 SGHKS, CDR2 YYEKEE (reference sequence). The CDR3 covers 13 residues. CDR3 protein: CASSLDIRYGYTF. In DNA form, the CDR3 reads TGTGCCAGCAGCCTGGACATACGCTATGGCTACACCTTC.

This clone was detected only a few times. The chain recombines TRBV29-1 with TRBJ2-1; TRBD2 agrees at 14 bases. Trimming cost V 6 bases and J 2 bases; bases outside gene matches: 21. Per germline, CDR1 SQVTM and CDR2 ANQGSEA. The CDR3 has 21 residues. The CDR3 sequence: CSVSGLAGVAHKGGPYNEQFF. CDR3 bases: TGCAGCGTCTCGGGACTAGCGGGAGTGGCTCATAAGGGGGGTCCCTACAATGAGCAGTTCTTC.

CDR3 in DNA: TGTGCTAGTGGTTTGTACTACGGAGGGTCGACCACTGAAGCTTTCTTT. Translating it yields CASGLYYGGSTTEAFF. The rearrangement uses TRBV12-5 and TRBJ1-1; D ambiguous. The germline gives CDR1 LGHNT, CDR2 FRNRAP. The CDR3 is 16 residues long. Trimming left V 2 bases short and J 4 bases short, with 17 bases between.

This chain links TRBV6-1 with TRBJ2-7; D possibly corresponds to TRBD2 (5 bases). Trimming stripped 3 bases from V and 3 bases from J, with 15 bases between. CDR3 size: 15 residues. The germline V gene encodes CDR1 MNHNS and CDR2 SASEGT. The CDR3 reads CASSDPGGARYEQYF. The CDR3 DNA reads TGTGCCAGCAGTGATCCCGGAGGCGCCCGCTACGAGCAGTACTTC.